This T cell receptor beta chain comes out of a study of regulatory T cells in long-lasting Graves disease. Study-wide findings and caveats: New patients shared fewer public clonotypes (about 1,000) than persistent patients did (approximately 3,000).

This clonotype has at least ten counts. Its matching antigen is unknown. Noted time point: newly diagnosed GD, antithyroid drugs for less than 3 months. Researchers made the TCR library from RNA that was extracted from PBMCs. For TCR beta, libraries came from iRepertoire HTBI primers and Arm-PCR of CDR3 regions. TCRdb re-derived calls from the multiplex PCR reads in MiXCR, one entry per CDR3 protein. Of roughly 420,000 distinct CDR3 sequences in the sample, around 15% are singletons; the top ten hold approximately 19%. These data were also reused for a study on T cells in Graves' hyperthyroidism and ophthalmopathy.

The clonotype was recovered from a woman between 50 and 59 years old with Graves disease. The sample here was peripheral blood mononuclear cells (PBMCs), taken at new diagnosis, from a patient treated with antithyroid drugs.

The CDR3 region is CATSDQTTGSYEQYF. The CDR3 region has the DNA TGTGCCACCAGTGACCAGACGACAGGGTCCTACGAGCAGTACTTC. V gene TRBV24-1 combines with J gene TRBJ2-7, with 7 bases aligning to TRBD1. Germline CDR1 and CDR2: KGHDR and SFDVKD. CDR3 length: 15 residues. The V and J ends lost 4 bases and 1 base, in that order; junction bases with no gene match: 6.